This T cell receptor beta chain was found in a study of T cell repertoires in cytomegalovirus infection. The CDR3 loop spans 19 amino acids. Trimming left V 0 bases short and J 3 bases short, with 20 bases between. The germline V gene encodes CDR1 LGHNT and CDR2 FRNRAP. This clonotype turned up a few times. TCRdb recomputed calls from the reads with MiXCR, one row per CDR3 protein. The table records around 630,000 distinct CDR3 sequences, about 24% of them present only once. The sample consisted of CD8+ T cells from PBMCs. This receptor was obtained from a human donor in good health (CMV status not recorded). Some clones in this sample may be carry-over from other donors' samples. The chain uses TRBV12-5 and TRBJ2-2, with D perhaps assigned TRBD1 or TRBD2 (5 bases each). The CDR3 DNA reads as TGTGCTAGTGGTTTGGTAATCGTTCGGGGCCGCCCTCACACCGGGGAGCTGTTTTTT. Its protein is CASGLVIVRGRPHTGELFF. Based on the CDR3 plus reference TRBV12-5 and TRBJ2-2, the full variable domain is DARVTQTPRHKVTEMGQEVTMRCQPILGHNTVFWYRQTMMQGLELLAYFRNRAPLDDSGMPKDRFSAEMPDATLATLKIQPSEPRDSAVYFCASGLVIVRGRPHTGELFFGEGSRLTVL.